These 27 T cell receptor beta chains share one sample of origin, sequenced in a study of blood T cell repertoires in COVID-19. TCRdb's table, derived via immunoSEQ multiplex PCR, lists solely in-frame clones and lacks some. The sample lists under 250,000 clones, almost 85% occurring once. Sequenced: peripheral blood. The origin of the receptors is a woman between 35 and 50 years old with acute or convalescent COVID-19.

CDR3 bases: TGTGCCAGCAGGGACCATCCCGGACAGGGGTTTGGTCAGCCCCAGCATTTT. Protein: CASRDHPGQGFGQPQHF. This rearrangement joins TRBV2 to TRBJ1-5, with 9 bases matching TRBD1. Trimming took 6 bases from V and 6 from J; bases not matched to a gene: 15. This CDR3 is 17 amino acids long. CDR1 is SNHLY, CDR2 FYNNEI, per germline.

J is TRBJ2-7 and V is TRBV9; 7 nucleotides agree with TRBD1. The CDR3 is 15 amino acids. V was pared by 2 bases and J by 2 bases, with 7 bases of the junction left unmatched. Germline V gene lookup returns CDR1 SGDLS and CDR2 YYNGEE. The CDR3 coding sequence is TGTGCCAGCAGCGTTAGAGGGGACAGACCCTACGAGCAGTACTTC. Translated, it gives CASSVRGDRPYEQYF.

The chain has TRBV6-6 and TRBJ2-1, with TRBD1 matching over 9 bases. The length of the CDR3 is 16 residues. Unmatched junction bases numbered 9, after V lost 4 bases and J lost 5 bases. From germline, CDR1 is MNHNY and CDR2 SVGAGI (reference sequence). The CDR3 DNA is TGTGCCAGCAGTTTCTATAGGACAGGGGTCCACAATGAGCAGTTCTTC. It specifies CASSFYRTGVHNEQFF.

This clone was detected once. The chain is built from TRBV4-1 and TRBJ2-5; D might be TRBD2 (5 bases). Trimming shortened V by 4 bases and J by 4 bases, and 13 bases separated the two germline ends. The CDR3 sequence is 14 residues long. Germline V gene lookup returns CDR1 MGHRA and CDR2 YSYEKL. The CDR3 reads CASSLEGGVETQYF. The DNA of the CDR3 is TGCGCCAGCAGCCTCGAGGGTGGGGTAGAGACCCAGTACTTC.

This clone was detected only a few times. The chain recombines TRBV24-1 with TRBJ2-6; 11 bases map to TRBD1. Germline CDR1 is KGHDR and CDR2 is SFDVKD. Trimming removed 5 bases from V and 0 bases from J; junction bases left unmatched: 11. The CDR3 contains 20 residues. CDR3 loop: CATSGRTGGLVGSGANVLTF. CDR3 bases: TGTGCCACCAGTGGAAGGACAGGGGGCTTAGTTGGCTCTGGGGCCAACGTCCTGACTTTC.

The chain carries TRBV6-5 and TRBJ1-1, with TRBD1 matching 9 bases. V lost 5 bases to trimming and J lost 5 bases; unmatched junction nucleotides: 9. Germline-derived CDR1 and CDR2 are MNHEY and SVGAGI. CDR3 length: 15 amino acids. CDR3 protein: CASSRNRDRVTEAFF. The CDR3, as DNA: TGTGCCAGCAGTCGTAACCGGGACAGGGTGACTGAAGCTTTCTTT.

The gene calls are TRBV30 and TRBJ1-2; 7 bases are shared with TRBD1. Losses at the gene ends were 0 bases for V and 5 bases for J; bases not matched to a gene: 9. This CDR3 has 15 residues. Germline-derived CDR1 and CDR2 are GTSNPN and SVGIG (reference sequence). The CDR3 protein is CAWSVPRQGVYGYTF. In DNA, the CDR3 is TGTGCCTGGAGTGTTCCGAGACAGGGAGTTTATGGCTACACCTTC.

The chain is built from TRBV5-1 and TRBJ1-4, with unresolved D. With 0 bases removed from V and 8 bases from J, the gap between germline ends came to 11 bases. CDR1 is SGHRS, CDR2 YFSETQ, per germline. The CDR3 is 14 residues long. In DNA, the CDR3 is TGCGCCAGCAGCTTGGCCGGAGGGTACGAAAAACTGTTTTTT. The encoded protein is CASSLAGGYEKLFF.

As to this clone: Other nucleotide sequences from this sample produce the same CDR3. The chain couples TRBV11-2 to TRBJ2-1; the match to TRBD2 covers 8 bases. With V trimmed by 1 base and J by 0 bases, 2 bases remained unmatched. Looked up from germline, CDR1 is SGHAT and CDR2 is FQNNGV. The CDR3 sequence is 16 residues long. Here the CDR3 DNA reads TGTGCCAGCAGCTTAGGGAGCGGGAGCTCCTACAATGAGCAGTTCTTC. It specifies CASSLGSGSSYNEQFF. The full variable domain, completed using reference TRBV11-2 and TRBJ2-1, is EAGVAQSPRYKIIEKRQSVAFWCNPISGHATLYWYQQILGQGPKLLIQFQNNGVVDDSQLPKDRFSAERLKGVDSTLKIQPAKLEDSAVYLCASSLGSGSSYNEQFFGPGTRLTVL.

The V and J genes are TRBV11-2 and TRBJ2-6; TRBD1 matches 8 bases. The ends lost 7 bases at V and 4 bases at J; junction bases unmatched: 12. The germline V gene encodes CDR1 SGHAT and CDR2 FQNNGV. The CDR3 sequence is 17 residues long. CDR3 amino acids: CASNPGSGTGGANVLTF. For the CDR3, the DNA is TGTGCCAGCAACCCAGGTTCCGGGACAGGAGGGGCCAACGTCCTGACTTTC.

This clone showed up just a few times. CDR3: CASSLESGVSYEQYF. CDR3 nucleotide sequence: TGTGCCAGCAGCTTAGAATCCGGGGTCTCCTACGAGCAGTACTTC. This chain links TRBV11-2 with TRBJ2-7; possibly TRBD2 for D (5 bases). V was trimmed by 0 bases and J by 0 bases, leaving 9 bases between them. Germline assignment: CDR1 SGHAT and CDR2 FQNNGV. The CDR3 has 15 amino acids.

V gene TRBV3-1 (or the pseudogene TRBV3-2) combines with J gene TRBJ2-3; 11 bases fit TRBD2. V lost 3 bases and J lost 3; bases outside the gene matches: 2. Germline V gives CDR1 LGHDT, CDR2 YNNKEL (reference sequence). The CDR3 is 15 residues long. CDR3 nucleotide sequence: TGTGCCAGCAGCCAGGCTAGCGGGGGGACAGATACGCAGTATTTT. This encodes CASSQASGGTDTQYF.

The chain couples TRBV14 to TRBJ2-5; 7 bases fit TRBD1. V lost 2 bases, J lost 1 base, and 4 bases stayed unmatched. The germline CDR1 and CDR2 sequences are SGHDN and FVKESK. The CDR3 has 15 amino acids. The CDR3 DNA reads as TGTGCCAGCAGCCAACATAGGGGGCCCCAAGAGACCCAGTACTTC. Amino acids: CASSQHRGPQETQYF.

This clone was detected only a few times. This sequence joins TRBV5-1 and TRBJ2-7, with TRBD1 matching over 10 bases. The germline CDR1 and CDR2 sequences are SGHRS and YFSETQ. The CDR3 is 17 residues long. V lost 4 bases and J lost 3; bases outside the gene matches: 13. CDR3 amino acids: CASSGVTGTGDIYEQYF. The CDR3 nucleotides read TGCGCCAGCAGCGGGGTTACCGGGACAGGGGATATCTACGAGCAGTACTTC.

V gene TRBV3-1 (or the pseudogene TRBV3-2) combines with J gene TRBJ1-4; D is undetermined. V dropped 0 bases and J dropped 11 bases, with 7 bases sitting between them. Germline CDR1 is LGHDT and CDR2 is YNNKEL (reference sequence). The CDR3 consists of 12 residues. The CDR3 protein is CASSQESRKLFF. Here the CDR3 DNA reads TGTGCCAGCAGCCAAGAATCGCGGAAACTGTTTTTT.

As to this clone: A read error may produce the germline difference seen at one junction end. This chain connects TRBV27 to TRBJ2-2; 7 positions agree with TRBD2. This CDR3 spans 14 amino acids. Germline CDR1 and CDR2: MNHEY and SMNVEV (reference sequence). DNA of the CDR3: TGTGCCAGCAATTCGCCGAGCCGGGGGGAGCTGTCAACCTTT. Its protein product is CASNSPSRGELSTF.

CDR3 DNA sequence: TGTGCCAGCAGCGGGAGGGAAGGGGTGGATACGCAGTATTTT. Residues: CASSGREGVDTQYF. The chain joins TRBV7-8 to TRBJ2-3; TRBD2 agrees at 7 bases. J lost 6 bases, V lost 5 bases, and 8 bases had no gene match. This CDR3 has 14 residues. Germline loops: CDR1 SGHVS, CDR2 FQNEAQ.

This clone was counted a few times. The V gene is TRBV9, the J gene TRBJ2-2; the D gene is possibly TRBD2 (5 bases). CDR1 is SGDLS, CDR2 YYNGEE, per germline. Trimming pared 4 bases from V and 5 bases from J, leaving 18 bases between. This CDR3 is 16 amino acids long. The CDR3 DNA reads as TGTGCCAGCAGCCCTGGACTGGCTCCGCTTACCGGGGAGCTGTTTTTT. Its protein product is CASSPGLAPLTGELFF.

This clone was found once. The chain uses TRBV6-5 and TRBJ2-7, with a weak D call TRBD1 (5 bases). This CDR3 contains 14 residues. V shed 1 base and J shed 3 bases, with 10 bases lying between them. Germline CDR1 MNHEY, CDR2 SVGAGI. CDR3 in DNA: TGTGCCAGCAGTTACTTCGGGCAGGGCTACGAGCAGTACTTC. Protein: CASSYFGQGYEQYF.

The CDR3, as DNA: TGCAGCGTTGAAGTTAGGGCGGGATGGAATCAAGAGACCCAGTACTTC. It encodes CSVEVRAGWNQETQYF. The gene calls are TRBV29-1 and TRBJ2-5, with a weak D call TRBD2 (6 bases). CDR1 is SQVTM and CDR2 is ANQGSEA in the germline V gene. The CDR3 runs 16 residues. Trimming removed 1 base from V and 2 bases from J, with 17 bases in between.

The chain combines TRBV13 with TRBJ2-7, with D unclear. Germline V gene data show CDR1 as PRHDT and CDR2 as FYEKMQ (reference sequence). The CDR3 has 14 residues. The V and J ends lost 4 bases and 4 bases respectively, with 14 bases between them. CDR3 loop: CASSSGGVGYEQYF. CDR3 nucleotides: TGTGCCAGCAGCTCGGGTGGAGTGGGTTACGAGCAGTACTTC.

The V and J genes are TRBV30 and TRBJ2-7; 10 bases align to TRBD1. The V segment lost 7 bases and the J segment 4 bases; nucleotides outside the gene matches: 7. This CDR3 region has 13 residues. Germline values: CDR1 GTSNPN, CDR2 SVGIG (reference sequence). CDR3 in DNA: TGTGCCTCCCGACAGGGGGCGAGGTACGAGCAGTACTTC. Translation: CASRQGARYEQYF.

The rearrangement joins TRBV14 to TRBJ2-6; tentative D call: TRBD2 (6 bases). CDR1 and CDR2 (germline): SGHDN, FVKESK. Trimming removed 0 bases from V and 1 base from J, with 19 bases in between. The CDR3 runs 20 residues. Written as DNA, the CDR3 is TGTGCCAGCAGCCAAGATCGGGCGCAGGGAGGCTGGTCTGGGGCCAACGTCCTGACTTTC. Translating gives CASSQDRAQGGWSGANVLTF.

The sample holds one count of this clone. The genes are TRBV6-5 and TRBJ2-1, with 8 bases identical to TRBD1. Trimming at V came to 5 bases and at J to 4 bases, leaving 4 bases not matched to a gene. The CDR3 contains 14 residues. CDR1 is MNHEY and CDR2 is SVGAGI in the germline V gene. CDR3 DNA: TGTGCCAGCAGTCGACAGGGGCAATACAATGAGCAGTTCTTC. Translated, it gives CASSRQGQYNEQFF.

In DNA form, the CDR3 reads TGTGCCAGCCGAGGGGGACTAGCGGGTTTCGATGAGCAGTTCTTC. It is translated as CASRGGLAGFDEQFF. The genes are TRBV19 and TRBJ2-1; 12 bases align to TRBD2. The CDR3 length is 15 residues. Losses at the gene ends were 9 bases for V and 8 bases for J; bases not matched to a gene: 11. Germline assignment: CDR1 LNHDA and CDR2 SQIVND (reference sequence).

The chain couples TRBV10-3 to TRBJ2-4, with TRBD1 matching 9 bases. The J segment lost 8 bases and the V segment lost 8 bases, leaving 13 bases of the junction unmatched. Per germline, CDR1 ENHRY and CDR2 SYGVKD. CDR3 length: 15 amino acids. Here the CDR3 DNA reads TGTGCCATCTCCCGGACAGGGGTCAAAAATGACATTCAGTACTTC. Protein product: CAISRTGVKNDIQYF.

The rearrangement uses TRBV18 and TRBJ1-3, with 7 nucleotides matching TRBD1. The CDR3 contains 13 residues. Germline values: CDR1 KGHSH, CDR2 LQKENI. The V gene end was trimmed by 4 bases and the J gene end by 3 bases; junction bases not matched to a gene: 0. Written as DNA, the CDR3 is TGTGCCAGCTCACGGACAGGTGGAAACACCATATATTTT. It codes for CASSRTGGNTIYF.